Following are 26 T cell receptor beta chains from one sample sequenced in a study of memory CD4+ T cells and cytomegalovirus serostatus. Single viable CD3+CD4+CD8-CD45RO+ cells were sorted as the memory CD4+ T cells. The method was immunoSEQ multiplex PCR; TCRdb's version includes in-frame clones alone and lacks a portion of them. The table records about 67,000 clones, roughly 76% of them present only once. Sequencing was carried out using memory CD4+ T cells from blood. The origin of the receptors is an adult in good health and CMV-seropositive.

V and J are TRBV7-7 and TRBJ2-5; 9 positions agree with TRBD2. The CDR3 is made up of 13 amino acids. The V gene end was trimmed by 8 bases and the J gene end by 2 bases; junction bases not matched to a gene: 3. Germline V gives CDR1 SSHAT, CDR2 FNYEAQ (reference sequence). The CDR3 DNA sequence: TGTGCCAGCCAGCGGGGGGCACAAGAGACCCAGTACTTC. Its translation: CASQRGAQETQYF.

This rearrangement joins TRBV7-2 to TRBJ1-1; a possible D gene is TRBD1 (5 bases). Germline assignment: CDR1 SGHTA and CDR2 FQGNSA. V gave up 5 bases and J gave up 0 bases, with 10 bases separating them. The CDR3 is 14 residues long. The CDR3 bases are TGTGCCAGCAGCCCAGGGCCTGTGAACACTGAAGCTTTCTTT. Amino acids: CASSPGPVNTEAFF.

DNA for the CDR3: TGCAGCGTTGAAGGGACAGGGGCAGTTACGCAGTATTTT. As protein: CSVEGTGAVTQYF. The chain uses TRBV29-1 and TRBJ2-3; 9 nucleotides match TRBD1. The germline CDR1 and CDR2 sequences are SQVTM and ANQGSEA. The CDR3 runs 13 residues. After removal of 1 base from V and 8 bases from J, the junction contained 4 bases not matched to a gene.

CDR3 bases: TGTGCCAGCAGTCGGCCTTACAATGAGCAGTTCTTC. It encodes CASSRPYNEQFF. V usage is TRBV6-1 and J usage is TRBJ2-1; D call uncertain. Between the trimmed V and J ends, which lost 5 bases and 4 bases, there was a span of 6 bases. Germline loops: CDR1 MNHNS, CDR2 SASEGT. CDR3 size: 12 residues.

CDR3 coding DNA: TGTGCCAGCAGCTTACTTCCGAACACTGAAGCTTTCTTT. It is translated as CASSLLPNTEAFF. The V and J genes are TRBV7-3 and TRBJ1-1; D unclear. Germline CDR1 and CDR2: SGHTA and FQGTGA. V lost 2 bases, J lost 1 base, and 5 bases lay in between. The CDR3 is made up of 13 amino acids.

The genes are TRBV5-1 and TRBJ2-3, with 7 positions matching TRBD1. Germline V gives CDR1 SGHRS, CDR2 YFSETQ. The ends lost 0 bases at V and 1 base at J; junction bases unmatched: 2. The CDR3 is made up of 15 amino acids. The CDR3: CASSLGQGGTDTQYF. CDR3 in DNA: TGCGCCAGCAGCTTGGGGCAGGGGGGCACAGATACGCAGTATTTT.

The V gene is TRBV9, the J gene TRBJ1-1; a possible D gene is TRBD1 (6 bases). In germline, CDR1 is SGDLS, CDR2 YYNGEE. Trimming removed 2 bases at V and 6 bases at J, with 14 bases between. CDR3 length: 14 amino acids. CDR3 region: CASSVEQGGAEAFF. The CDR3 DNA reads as TGTGCCAGCAGCGTCGAACAGGGTGGGGCTGAAGCTTTCTTT.

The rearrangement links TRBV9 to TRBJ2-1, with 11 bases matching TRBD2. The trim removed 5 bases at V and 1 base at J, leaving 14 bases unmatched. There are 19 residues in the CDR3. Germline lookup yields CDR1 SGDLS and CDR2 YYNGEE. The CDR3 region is CASSQTITLAGGSYNEQFF. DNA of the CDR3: TGTGCCAGCAGTCAAACCATTACATTAGCGGGAGGGTCCTACAATGAGCAGTTCTTC.

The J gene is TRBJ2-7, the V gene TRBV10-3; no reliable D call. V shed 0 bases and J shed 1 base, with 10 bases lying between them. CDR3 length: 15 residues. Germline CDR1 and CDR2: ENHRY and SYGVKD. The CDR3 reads CAISESWAESYEQYF. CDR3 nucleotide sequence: TGTGCCATCAGTGAGTCGTGGGCAGAATCCTACGAGCAGTACTTC.

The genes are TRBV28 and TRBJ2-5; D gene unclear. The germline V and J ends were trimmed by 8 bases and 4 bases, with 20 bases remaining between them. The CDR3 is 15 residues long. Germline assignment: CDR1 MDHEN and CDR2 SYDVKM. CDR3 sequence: CASGSPGLTGETQYF. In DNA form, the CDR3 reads TGTGCCAGCGGGTCACCGGGTCTTACGGGAGAGACCCAGTACTTC. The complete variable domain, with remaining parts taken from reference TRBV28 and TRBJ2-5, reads DVKVTQSSRYLVKRTGEKVFLECVQDMDHENMFWYRQDPGLGLRLIYFSYDVKMKEKGDIPEGYSVSREKKERFSLILESASTNQTSMYLCASGSPGLTGETQYFGPGTRLLVL.

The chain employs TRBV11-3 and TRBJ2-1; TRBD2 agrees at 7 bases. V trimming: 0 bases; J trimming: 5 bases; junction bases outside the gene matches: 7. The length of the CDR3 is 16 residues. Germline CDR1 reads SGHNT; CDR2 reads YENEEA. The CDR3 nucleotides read TGTGCCAGCAGCTTAGACCCTGGACTAGAGAACAATGAGCAGTTCTTC. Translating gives CASSLDPGLENNEQFF.

CDR3 in DNA: TGCGCCAGCAGCTTGGCACAGGGACCTGGAAACACCATATATTTT. This encodes CASSLAQGPGNTIYF. The chain carries TRBV5-1 and TRBJ1-3, with D perhaps TRBD1 (6 bases). Germline values: CDR1 SGHRS, CDR2 YFSETQ. This CDR3 is 15 amino acids long. The V and J ends lost 0 bases and 2 bases respectively, with 9 bases between them.

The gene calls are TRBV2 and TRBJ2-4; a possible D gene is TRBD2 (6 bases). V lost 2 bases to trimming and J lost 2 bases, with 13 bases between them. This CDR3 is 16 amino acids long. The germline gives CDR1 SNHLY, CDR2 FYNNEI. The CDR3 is CASSERVRETKNIQYF. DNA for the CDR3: TGTGCCAGCAGTGAAAGGGTCCGGGAGACCAAAAACATTCAGTACTTC.

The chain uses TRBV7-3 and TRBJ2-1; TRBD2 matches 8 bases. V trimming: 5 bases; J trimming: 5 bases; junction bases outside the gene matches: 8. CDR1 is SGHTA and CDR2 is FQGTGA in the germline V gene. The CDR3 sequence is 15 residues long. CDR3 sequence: CASSPSPGGDNEQFF. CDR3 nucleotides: TGTGCCAGCAGCCCCTCTCCGGGGGGGGACAATGAGCAGTTCTTC.

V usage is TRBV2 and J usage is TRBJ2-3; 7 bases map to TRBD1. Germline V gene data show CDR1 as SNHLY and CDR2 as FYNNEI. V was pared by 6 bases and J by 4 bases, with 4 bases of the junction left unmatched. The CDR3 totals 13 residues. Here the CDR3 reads CASSTTGPDTQYF. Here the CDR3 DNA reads TGTGCCAGCAGCACGACAGGGCCAGATACGCAGTATTTT. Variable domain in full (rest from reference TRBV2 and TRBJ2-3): EPEVTQTPSHQVTQMGQEVILRCVPISNHLYFYWYRQILGQKVEFLVSFYNNEISEKSEIFDDQFSVERPDGSNFTLKIRSTKLEDSAMYFCASSTTGPDTQYFGPGTRLTVL.

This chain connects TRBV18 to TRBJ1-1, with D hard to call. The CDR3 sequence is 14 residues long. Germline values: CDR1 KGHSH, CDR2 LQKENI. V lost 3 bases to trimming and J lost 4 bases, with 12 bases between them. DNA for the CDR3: TGTGCCAGCTCACCGCCTCTTATGGGCACTGAAGCTTTCTTT. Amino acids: CASSPPLMGTEAFF.

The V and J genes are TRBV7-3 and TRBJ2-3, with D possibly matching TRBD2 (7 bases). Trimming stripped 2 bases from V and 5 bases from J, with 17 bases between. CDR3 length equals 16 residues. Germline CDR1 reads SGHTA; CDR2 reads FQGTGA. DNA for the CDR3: TGTGCCAGCAGCTTAGTAGGGGGGGGCAGAGGAGATACGCAGTATTTT. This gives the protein CASSLVGGGRGDTQYF.

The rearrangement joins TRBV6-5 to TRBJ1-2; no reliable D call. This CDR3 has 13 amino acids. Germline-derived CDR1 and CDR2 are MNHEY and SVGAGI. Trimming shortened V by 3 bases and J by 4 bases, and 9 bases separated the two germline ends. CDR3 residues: CASSYGRGYGYTF. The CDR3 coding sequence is TGTGCCAGCAGTTATGGACGGGGCTATGGCTACACCTTC.

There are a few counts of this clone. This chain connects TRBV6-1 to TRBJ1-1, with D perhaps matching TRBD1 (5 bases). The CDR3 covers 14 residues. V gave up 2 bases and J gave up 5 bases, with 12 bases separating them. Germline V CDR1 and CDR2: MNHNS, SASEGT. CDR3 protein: CASSETGARTEAFF. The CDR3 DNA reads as TGTGCCAGCAGTGAAACAGGTGCCAGAACTGAAGCTTTCTTT.

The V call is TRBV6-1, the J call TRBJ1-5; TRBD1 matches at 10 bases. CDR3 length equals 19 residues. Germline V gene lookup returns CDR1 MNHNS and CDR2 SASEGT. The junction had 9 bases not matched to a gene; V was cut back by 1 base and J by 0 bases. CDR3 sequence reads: CASSEGGTGDPYSNQPQHF. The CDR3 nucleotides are TGTGCCAGCAGTGAAGGAGGGACAGGGGATCCATATAGCAATCAGCCCCAGCATTTT.

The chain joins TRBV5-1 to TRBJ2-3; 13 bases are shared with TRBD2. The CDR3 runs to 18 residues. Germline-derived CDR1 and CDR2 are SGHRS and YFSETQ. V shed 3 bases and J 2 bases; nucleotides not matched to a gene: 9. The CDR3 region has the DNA TGCGCCAGCAGCTCTACTAGCGGGAGGGCCATATTCACAGATACGCAGTATTTT. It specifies CASSSTSGRAIFTDTQYF.

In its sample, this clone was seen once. CDR3 loop: CASRVSLPKGTQYF. CDR3 DNA: TGTGCCAGCAGAGTCTCCCTCCCCAAGGGTACGCAGTATTTT. The chain is built from TRBV28 and TRBJ2-3; the D is unclear. Germline V lookup: CDR1 MDHEN, CDR2 SYDVKM. This CDR3 has 14 residues. V was pared by 6 bases and J by 8 bases, with 18 bases between.

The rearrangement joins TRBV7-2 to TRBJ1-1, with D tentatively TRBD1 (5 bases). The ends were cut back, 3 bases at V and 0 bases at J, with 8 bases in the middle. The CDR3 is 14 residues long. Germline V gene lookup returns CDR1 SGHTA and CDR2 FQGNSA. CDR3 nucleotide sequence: TGTGCCAGCAGCTTGGGGGGAATGAACACTGAAGCTTTCTTT. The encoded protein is CASSLGGMNTEAFF.

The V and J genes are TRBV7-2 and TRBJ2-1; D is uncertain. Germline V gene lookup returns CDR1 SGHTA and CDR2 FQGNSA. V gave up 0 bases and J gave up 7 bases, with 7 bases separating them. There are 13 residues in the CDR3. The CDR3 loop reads CASSLASWNEQFF. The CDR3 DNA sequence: TGTGCCAGCAGCTTAGCGAGTTGGAATGAGCAGTTCTTC.

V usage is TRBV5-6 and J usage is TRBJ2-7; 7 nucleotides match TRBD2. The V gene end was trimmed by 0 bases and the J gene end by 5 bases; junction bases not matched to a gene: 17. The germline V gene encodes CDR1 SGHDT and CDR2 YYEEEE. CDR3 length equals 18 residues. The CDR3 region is CASSLALGFGGESHEQYF. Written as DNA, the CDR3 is TGTGCCAGCAGCTTGGCTCTTGGTTTTGGGGGGGAATCCCACGAGCAGTACTTC.

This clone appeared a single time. The DNA of the CDR3 is TGTGCCAGCAGGGAGCCACAAACAACCTACGAGCAGTACTTC. Amino acids: CASREPQTTYEQYF. V usage is TRBV28 and J usage is TRBJ2-7; D gene uncertain. The V gene lost 6 bases and the J gene lost 2 bases, with 14 bases spanning the gap. CDR3 length equals 14 residues. From germline, CDR1 is MDHEN and CDR2 SYDVKM.